This T cell receptor (beta chain) was obtained from a study of CD8+ T cells in alopecia areata. The treatment denotes: oral pan-JAK inhibitor, 5-10 mg twice daily. Reverse transcribed after extraction, RNA yielded cDNA as the sequencing template. Measured with immunoSEQ multiplex PCR; TCRdb has only the in-frame clones, and not every one. The sample carries about 97,000 clones, roughly 60% recorded once. The V end was cut by 3 bases, the J end by 2 bases, with 5 bases between. Germline CDR1 DFQATT, CDR2 SNEGSKA (reference sequence). This CDR3 region has 11 residues. This TCR derives from a human donor with alopecia areata. The chain joins TRBV20-1 to TRBJ2-7; no firm D call. The material sequenced was CD8+ T cells sorted from blood, taken at approximately week 61, from a patient treated with tofacitinib. The CDR3 spells CSASPTYEQYF. In nucleotides, the CDR3 is TGCAGTGCTAGCCCCACCTACGAGCAGTACTTC.